This T cell receptor (beta chain) was sequenced during a study of blood T cell repertoires in COVID-19. Study-wide background: Sites in the United States, Italy and Spain provided acute and convalescent COVID-19 samples. The analysed material was cDNA or gDNA that came from T cells, B-cell-depleted T cells, or PBMCs.

This clone was seen a single time. Per the original data handling: Estimation of nucleated cell counts relied on the amplification of reference gene primers. Repertoires were generated with immunoSEQ multiplex PCR, while TCRdb's copy carries only in-frame clones and drops some. The V and J calls and the clone size are those of that table, but D and trimming were determined from the DNA. This repertoire shows about 99,000 clones, more than 85% found once; its top ten account for roughly 6%. The specimen was peripheral blood. The clonotype comes from a human donor in a cohort sampled during active COVID-19.

CDR3 in DNA: TGTGCCAGCAGCCCTCAAAGACAGGGGTTAGGAGGCTACACCTTC. It encodes CASSPQRQGLGGYTF. This sequence joins TRBV9 and TRBJ1-2; 8 bases are a match to TRBD1. Germline assignment: CDR1 SGDLS and CDR2 YYNGEE. The J segment lost 8 bases and the V segment lost 4 bases, leaving 13 bases of the junction unmatched. The CDR3 contains 15 residues.